The rows below give T cell receptor beta chains drawn from one sample of a study of shared clonotypes between healthy human individuals. Using immunoSEQ multiplex PCR, the repertoire was profiled, and TCRdb retains in-frame clones only, with some absent. The sample holds 850,000 to 1,200,000 clones, about 75% seen once. The sequenced sample consisted of memory CD4+ T cells sorted from blood. These receptors originate from a man between 18 and 29 years old in good health. The CDR3 runs from the conserved cysteine through the conserved F or W. The D gene is left open where the match is weak. Rows give clone size only sometimes, using once, few, many, or a class for an expanded clone.

j_call	clone_size	d_call	v_call	cdr3_aa	cdr3_nt
TRBJ2-5	-	-	TRBV28	CASRGAEETQYF	TGTGCCTCCAGAGGGGCGGAAGAGACCCAGTACTTC
TRBJ1-1	few	TRBD1	TRBV30	CAWFRTGGNTEAFF	TGTGCCTGGTTTCGGACAGGAGGGAACACTGAAGCTTTCTTT
TRBJ2-1	once	-	TRBV19	CASSIEGNTYNEQFF	TGTGCCAGTAGTATCGAGGGAAACACCTACAATGAGCAGTTCTTC
TRBJ1-1	-	-	TRBV29-1	CSVGTQGVEAFF	TGCAGCGTTGGGACACAGGGTGTTGAAGCTTTCTTT
TRBJ2-3	-	TRBD1	TRBV28	CASRRQGAHFTDTQYF	TGTGCCAGCAGAAGACAGGGGGCCCACTTTACAGATACGCAGTATTTT
TRBJ2-5	-	-	TRBV19	CASSLANQMGTQYF	TGTGCCAGTAGCCTAGCGAACCAGATGGGGACCCAGTACTTC
TRBJ1-2	once	-	TRBV5-4	CASSLPNSGGYGYTF	TGTGCCAGCAGCTTGCCGAACTCTGGGGGCTATGGCTACACCTTC
TRBJ1-6	-	-	TRBV7-2	CASSSQVGSPLHF	TGTGCCAGCAGCTCCCAGGTCGGTTCACCCCTCCACTTT
TRBJ2-3	once	-	TRBV6-6	CASNFRAVRDTQYF	TGTGCCAGCAATTTTAGGGCTGTAAGAGATACGCAGTATTTT
TRBJ1-3	-	-	TRBV4-3	CASSQDRGVFGNTIYF	TGCGCCAGCAGCCAAGATAGAGGGGTATTCGGAAACACCATATATTTT
TRBJ2-7	many	-	TRBV9	CASSAGFEQYF	TGTGCCAGCAGCGCAGGGTTCGAGCAGTACTTC
TRBJ2-3	-	TRBD2	TRBV6-6	CASSQHGRLPDTQYF	TGTGCCAGCAGTCAACACGGGAGGTTGCCCGATACGCAGTATTTT
TRBJ2-1	-	-	TRBV11-2	CASSLRRGSGNEQFF	TGTGCCAGCAGCTTACGAAGGGGGAGCGGCAATGAGCAGTTCTTC
TRBJ1-4	-	-	TRBV15	CATSSDGTTGEKLFF	TGTGCCACCAGCAGTGATGGCACGACAGGTGAAAAACTGTTTTTT
TRBJ2-5	-	TRBD2	TRBV5-4	CASRTSVEETQYF	TGTGCCAGCAGGACTAGCGTAGAAGAGACCCAGTACTTC
TRBJ2-1	once	TRBD1	TRBV7-3	CASSRDRVRGGVNEQFF	TGTGCCAGCAGCCGGGACAGGGTTCGGGGAGGGGTCAATGAGCAGTTCTTC